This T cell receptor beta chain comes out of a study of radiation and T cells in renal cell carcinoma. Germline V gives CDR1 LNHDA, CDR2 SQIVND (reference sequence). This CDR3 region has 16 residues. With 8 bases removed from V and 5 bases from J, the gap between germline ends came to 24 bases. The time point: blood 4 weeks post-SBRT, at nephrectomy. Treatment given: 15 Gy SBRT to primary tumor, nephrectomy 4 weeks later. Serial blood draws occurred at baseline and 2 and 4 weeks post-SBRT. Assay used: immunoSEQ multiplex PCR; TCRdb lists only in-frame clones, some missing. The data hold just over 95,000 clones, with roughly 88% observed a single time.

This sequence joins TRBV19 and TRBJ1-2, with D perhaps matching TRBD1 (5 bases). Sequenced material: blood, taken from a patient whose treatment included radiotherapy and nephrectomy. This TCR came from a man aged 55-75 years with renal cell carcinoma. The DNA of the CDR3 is TGTGCCAGTGGAGGGACGGGCCGAACCGCATTTTATGGCTACACCTTC. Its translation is CASGGTGRTAFYGYTF.